This TCR beta chain was captured by sequencing in a study of OX40 agonist ivuxolimab in advanced cancers. As for the study in general: Patients in the trial were receiving intravenous ivuxolimab every 2 weeks, at doses of 0.01 to 10 mg/kg. Study-wide results and limits: There was clonal expansion of CD4+ and CD8+ blood T cells by week 6 at 0.1 to 3.0 mg/kg. Some nonresponders likewise displayed low normalized T-cell clonal expansion.

Concerning this clone itself: The target antigen is unknown.

CDR3 length equals 14 residues. The V gene lost 2 bases and the J gene lost 0 bases, with 4 bases spanning the gap. Germline V gene data show CDR1 as MNHEY and CDR2 as SVGAGI. This table comes from immunoSEQ multiplex PCR, and its TCRdb copy is limited to in-frame clones, with some not included. The sample holds about 72,000 clones, 75% to 90% seen once. The receptor was isolated from an adult with an advanced solid tumor such as melanoma, head and neck, liver or kidney cancer. The chain is built from TRBV6-5 and TRBJ2-2; D gene uncertain. This material consisted of CD4+ or CD8+ T cells sorted from blood, taken in a trial of the OX40 agonist ivuxolimab. The CDR3 reads CASSYGANTGELFF. CDR3 coding DNA: TGTGCCAGCAGTTACGGAGCGAACACCGGGGAGCTGTTTTTT.